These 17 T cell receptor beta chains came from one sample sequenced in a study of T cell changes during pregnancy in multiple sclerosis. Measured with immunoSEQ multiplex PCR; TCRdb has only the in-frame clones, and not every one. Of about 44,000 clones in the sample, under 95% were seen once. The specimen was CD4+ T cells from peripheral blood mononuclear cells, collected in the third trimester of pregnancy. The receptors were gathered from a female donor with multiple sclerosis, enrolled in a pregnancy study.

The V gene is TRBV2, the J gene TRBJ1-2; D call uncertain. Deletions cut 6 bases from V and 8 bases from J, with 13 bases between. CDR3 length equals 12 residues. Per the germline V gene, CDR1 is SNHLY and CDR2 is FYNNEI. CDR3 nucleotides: TGTGCCAGCAGAGAGGTACTTGACGGCTACACCTTC. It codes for CASREVLDGYTF.

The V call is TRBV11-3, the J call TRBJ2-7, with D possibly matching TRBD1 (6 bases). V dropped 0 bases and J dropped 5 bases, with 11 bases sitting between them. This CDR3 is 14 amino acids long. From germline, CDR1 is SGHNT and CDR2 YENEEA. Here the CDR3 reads CASSLDKGHHEQYF. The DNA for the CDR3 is TGTGCCAGCAGCTTAGATAAGGGACACCACGAGCAGTACTTC. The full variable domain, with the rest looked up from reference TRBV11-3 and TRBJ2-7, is EAGVVQSPRYKIIEKKQPVAFWCNPISGHNTLYWYLQNLGQGPELLIRYENEEAVDDSQLPKDRFSAERLKGVDSTLKIQPAELGDSAVYLCASSLDKGHHEQYFGPGTRLTVT.

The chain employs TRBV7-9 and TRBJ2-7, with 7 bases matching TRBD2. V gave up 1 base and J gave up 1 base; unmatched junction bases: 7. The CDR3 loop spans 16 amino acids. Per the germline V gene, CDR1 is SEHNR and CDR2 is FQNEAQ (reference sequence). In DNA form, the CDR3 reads TGTGCCAGCAGCTTAGAGAGGGCAGCGGGATCCTACGAGCAGTACTTC. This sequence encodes CASSLERAAGSYEQYF.

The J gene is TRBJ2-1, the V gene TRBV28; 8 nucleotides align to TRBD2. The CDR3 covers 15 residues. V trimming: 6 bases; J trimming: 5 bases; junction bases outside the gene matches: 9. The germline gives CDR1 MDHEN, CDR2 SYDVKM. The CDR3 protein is CASRTGTRDNNEQFF. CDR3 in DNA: TGTGCCAGCAGAACCGGGACTAGGGACAACAATGAGCAGTTCTTC.

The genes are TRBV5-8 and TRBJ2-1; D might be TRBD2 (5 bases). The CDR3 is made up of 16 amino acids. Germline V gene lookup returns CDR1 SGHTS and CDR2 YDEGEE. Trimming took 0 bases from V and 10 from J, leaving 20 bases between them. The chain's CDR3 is CASSLDRESAVREQFF. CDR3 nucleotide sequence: TGTGCCAGCAGCTTGGATCGGGAAAGTGCCGTTAGGGAGCAGTTCTTC.

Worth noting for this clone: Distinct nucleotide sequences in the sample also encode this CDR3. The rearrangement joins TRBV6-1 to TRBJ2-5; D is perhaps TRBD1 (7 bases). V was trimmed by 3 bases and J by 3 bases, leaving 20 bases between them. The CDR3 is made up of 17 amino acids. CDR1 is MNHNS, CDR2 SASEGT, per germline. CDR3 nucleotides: TGTGCCAGCAGTGAGGCGGGAAGACCCAGGGGGAAAGAGACCCAGTACTTC. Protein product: CASSEAGRPRGKETQYF.

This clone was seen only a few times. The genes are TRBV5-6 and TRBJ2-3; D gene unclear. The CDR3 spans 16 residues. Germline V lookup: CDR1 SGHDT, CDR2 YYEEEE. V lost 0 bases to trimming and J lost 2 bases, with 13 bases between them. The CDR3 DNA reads TGTGCCAGCAGCTTGGCCGCAGCGATCCCCACAGATACGCAGTATTTT. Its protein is CASSLAAAIPTDTQYF.

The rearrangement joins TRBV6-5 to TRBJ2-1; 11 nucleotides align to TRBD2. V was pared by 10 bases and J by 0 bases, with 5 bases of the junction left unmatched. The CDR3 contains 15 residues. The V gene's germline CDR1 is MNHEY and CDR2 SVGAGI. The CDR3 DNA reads TGTGCCACCGGACTAGCGGGCAACTCCTACAATGAGCAGTTCTTC. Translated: CATGLAGNSYNEQFF.

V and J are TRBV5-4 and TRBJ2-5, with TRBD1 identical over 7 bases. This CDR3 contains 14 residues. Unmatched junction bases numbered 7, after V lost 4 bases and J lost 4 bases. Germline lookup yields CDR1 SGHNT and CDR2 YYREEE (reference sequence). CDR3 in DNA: TGTGCCAGCAGCGTACGACAGGGTGGAGAGACCCAGTACTTC. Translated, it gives CASSVRQGGETQYF.

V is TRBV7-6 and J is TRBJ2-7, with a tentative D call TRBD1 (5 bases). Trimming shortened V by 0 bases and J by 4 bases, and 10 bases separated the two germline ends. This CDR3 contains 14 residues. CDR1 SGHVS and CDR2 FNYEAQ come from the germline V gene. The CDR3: CASSLAGAAYEQYF. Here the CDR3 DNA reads TGTGCCAGCAGCTTAGCAGGGGCGGCGTACGAGCAGTACTTC. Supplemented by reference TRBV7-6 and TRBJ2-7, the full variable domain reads GAGVSQSPRYKVTKRGQDVALRCDPISGHVSLYWYRQALGQGPEFLTYFNYEAQQDKSGLPNDRFSAERPEGSISTLTIQRTEQRDSAMYRCASSLAGAAYEQYFGPGTRLTVT.

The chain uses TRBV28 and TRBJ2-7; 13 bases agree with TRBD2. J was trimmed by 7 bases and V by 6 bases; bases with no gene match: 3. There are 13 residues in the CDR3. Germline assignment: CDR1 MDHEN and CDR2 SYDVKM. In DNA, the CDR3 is TGTGCCAGCAGAACTAGCGGGAGGGGTGAGCAGTACTTC. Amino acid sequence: CASRTSGRGEQYF.

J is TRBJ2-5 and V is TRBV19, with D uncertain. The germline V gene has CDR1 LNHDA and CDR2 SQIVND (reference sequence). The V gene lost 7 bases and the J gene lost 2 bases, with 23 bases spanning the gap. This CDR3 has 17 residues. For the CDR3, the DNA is TGTGCCAGTAATCAACCACGCCGTACCGGTTGGCAAGAGACCCAGTACTTC. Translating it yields CASNQPRRTGWQETQYF.

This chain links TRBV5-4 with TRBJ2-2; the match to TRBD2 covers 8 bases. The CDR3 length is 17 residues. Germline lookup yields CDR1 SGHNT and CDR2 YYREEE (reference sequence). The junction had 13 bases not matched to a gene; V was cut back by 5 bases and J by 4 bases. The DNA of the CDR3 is TGTGCCAGCAGTAAGGGCCCAGCGGGAGAGGGCACCGGGGAGCTGTTTTTT. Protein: CASSKGPAGEGTGELFF.

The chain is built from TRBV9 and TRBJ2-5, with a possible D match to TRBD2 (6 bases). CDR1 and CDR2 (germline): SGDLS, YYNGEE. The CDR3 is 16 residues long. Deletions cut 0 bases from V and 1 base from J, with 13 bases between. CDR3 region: CASSVGGGGTQETQYF. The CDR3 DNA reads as TGTGCCAGCAGCGTAGGTGGGGGAGGTACCCAAGAGACCCAGTACTTC.

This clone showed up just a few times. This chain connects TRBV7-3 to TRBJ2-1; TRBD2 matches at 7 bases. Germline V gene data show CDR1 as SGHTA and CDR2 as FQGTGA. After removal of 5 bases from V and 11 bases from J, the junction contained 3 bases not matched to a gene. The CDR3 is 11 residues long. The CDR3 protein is CASSISGQQFF. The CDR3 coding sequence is TGTGCCAGCAGCATTAGCGGGCAGCAGTTCTTC.

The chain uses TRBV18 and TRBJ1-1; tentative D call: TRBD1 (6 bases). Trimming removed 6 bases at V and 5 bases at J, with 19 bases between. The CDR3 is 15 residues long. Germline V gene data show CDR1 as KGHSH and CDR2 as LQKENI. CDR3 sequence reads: CASSRTALPQTEAFF. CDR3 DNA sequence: TGTGCCAGCTCTCGGACAGCCCTTCCCCAAACTGAAGCTTTCTTT.

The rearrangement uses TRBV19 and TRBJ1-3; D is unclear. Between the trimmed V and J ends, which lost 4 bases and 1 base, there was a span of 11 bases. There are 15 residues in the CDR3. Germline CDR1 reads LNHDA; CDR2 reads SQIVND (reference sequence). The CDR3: CASSTLTRSGNTIYF. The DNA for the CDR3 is TGTGCCAGTAGTACCCTTACTCGGTCTGGAAACACCATATATTTT.